A selection of T cell receptor beta chains follows, all from one sample in a study of radiotherapy plus CTLA-4 blockade in lung cancer. The protocol was immunoSEQ multiplex PCR, while the TCRdb copy is restricted to in-frame clones and leaves out a portion. The profile shows tens of thousands of clones, approximately 81% of them singletons. The input for sequencing was peripheral blood, taken from a patient treated with radiotherapy plus ipilimumab. The source of these receptors is a human donor with non-small cell lung cancer whose response to radiotherapy plus ipilimumab could not be evaluated. Both conserved end residues are trimmed from each CDR3. Fields, in order: CDR3 length, J gene, V gene, CDR3 protein.

>12|TRBJ2-1|TRBV29-1
SVPGGEGWNEQF
>11|TRBJ1-2|TRBV7-2
ASSRGDRGGYT
>12|TRBJ2-2|TRBV28
GAGGPRDTGELF
>13|TRBJ2-7|TRBV28
ASSPRDYQSYEQY
>14|TRBJ2-2|TRBV11-3
ASSLGGSRTLGELF
>9|TRBJ1-2|TRBV6-5
ASTNSYGYT
>11|TRBJ2-5|TRBV7-3
ASSLDRGETQY
>13|TRBJ1-4|TRBV15
ATSRQATRFRELF
>13|TRBJ1-1|TRBV5-1
ASSLGGSVNTEAF
>13|TRBJ2-3|TRBV19
ASSPTSGRTDTQY
>13|TRBJ1-1|TRBV2
ASSEYGRGDTEAF
>15|TRBJ2-6|TRBV9
ASSLRDRVDGANVLT
>10|TRBJ1-2|TRBV5-8
ASSLGEYGYT
>13|TRBJ2-1|TRBV11-1
ASSIEGRVNDEQF
>12|TRBJ1-2|TRBV27
ASSSGYIDYGYT
>17|TRBJ2-1|TRBV9
ASSAPSGLAGGAYNEQF
>13|TRBJ2-7|TRBV4-1
ASSQDLAGGSEQY
>14|TRBJ2-1|TRBV7-9
ASSSILAGSYNEQF
>15|TRBJ1-1|TRBV28
ASSKVGTAFRGTEAF
>13|TRBJ2-5|TRBV15
ATSRDTTPQETQY
>12|TRBJ2-7|TRBV27
ASSPLANWGEQY
>14|TRBJ2-2|TRBV7-9
ASSLESTGSTGELF
>11|TRBJ1-1|TRBV27
ASINPGRTEAF
>11|TRBJ1-1|TRBV7-2
ASSILQGTEAF
>13|TRBJ2-2|TRBV7-9
ASSLVGQGIGELF
>14|TRBJ1-5|TRBV6-5
ASSSRTSNSNQPQH
>12|TRBJ2-6|TRBV19
ATLQGSGANVLT
>12|TRBJ1-2|TRBV5-1
ASSFPGPGYGYT
>14|TRBJ1-1|TRBV10-3
AISDDRAISNTEAF
>11|TRBJ2-5|TRBV6-5
ASSATGGETQY
>13|TRBJ2-1|TRBV19
ASSRGTSGYNEQF
>10|TRBJ1-2|TRBV11-2
ASSSRQGGYT
>12|TRBJ1-5|TRBV6-5
ASSYWKGDQPQH
>11|TRBJ1-1|TRBV30
AWRDRGNTEAF
>13|TRBJ1-1|TRBV28
ASSPAGVMNTEAF
>13|-|TRBV7-9
ASSRGLSSSYEQY
>13|-|TRBV6-6
ASSPLGTSGSEQY
>11|TRBJ1-5|TRBV28
ASSLHGNQPQH
>12|TRBJ1-3|TRBV30
AWSAGYSGNTIY
>12|TRBJ1-2|TRBV11-2
ASSLVWPGRGYT
>12|TRBJ2-5|TRBV9
ASSLSGREETQY
>13|TRBJ2-1|TRBV27
ASNPGQVSYNEQF
>10|TRBJ1-4|TRBV4-1
ASSRYSEKLF
>13|TRBJ1-3|TRBV2
ASSGRANSGNTIY
>17|TRBJ2-1|TRBV21-1
ASSKEGTSLVGTYNEQF
>11|TRBJ1-5|TRBV6-5
ASSYEEGQPQH
>14|TRBJ2-7|TRBV5-1
ASSFFTSGMTYEQY
>11|TRBJ2-7|TRBV28
ASTRYNTYEQY
>14|TRBJ2-2|TRBV7-9
ASSSPDRVYTGELF
>14|TRBJ2-5|TRBV4-1
ASSQHRLAPGETQY
>13|TRBJ1-5|TRBV11-2
ASSRGGVSNQPQH
>11|TRBJ1-2|TRBV13
ASSQGDFYGYT
>12|TRBJ2-7|TRBV14
ASSQDGGSYEQY
>13|TRBJ1-2|TRBV21-1
ASSKGANLIYGYT
>15|TRBJ2-7|TRBV4-2
ASSPRGRLAGPYEQY
>14|TRBJ1-1|TRBV19
ASSGQMTDQNTEAF
>11|TRBJ2-2|TRBV9
ASSEQGAGELF